One and the same sample provided the 5 T cell receptor beta chains below, sequenced in a study of molecular identifiers for immune sequencing clone quantification. TCRdb reprocessed the PCR reads via MiXCR and lists one record per CDR3 protein. The sample records a few hundred thousand distinct CDR3 sequences, around a fifth being singletons. Sequences were obtained from naive CD8+ T cells from blood, with Jurkat cell RNA spiked in. Described subset: FACS-sorted CD8+CD4-CCR7+CD45RA+ naive T cells. The receptors stem from a human donor in good health. Some libraries in this study had Jurkat cell RNA spiked in.

Many counts were recorded for this clonotype. CDR3 protein: CASSNTGTGVEKLFF. In DNA form, the CDR3 reads TGTGCCAGCAGCAATACCGGGACAGGGGTCGAAAAACTGTTTTTT. The V gene is TRBV7-9, the J gene TRBJ1-4; 10 bases are shared with TRBD1. The V and J ends lost 5 bases and 8 bases, in that order; junction bases with no gene match: 8. Germline V gives CDR1 SEHNR, CDR2 FQNEAQ (reference sequence). This CDR3 spans 15 amino acids.

This chain links TRBV6-5 with TRBJ1-1; D ambiguous. The CDR3 contains 14 residues. V was shortened by 5 bases and J by 1 base, with 11 bases between the two germline ends. Germline lookup yields CDR1 MNHEY and CDR2 SVGAGI. DNA for the CDR3: TGTGCCAGCAGTGGAACCGACGGGAACACTGAAGCTTTCTTT. Translation: CASSGTDGNTEAFF.

The rearrangement uses TRBV19 and TRBJ1-5; 9 bases align to TRBD1. Germline CDR1 is LNHDA and CDR2 is SQIVND (reference sequence). J was trimmed by 6 bases and V by 3 bases; bases with no gene match: 6. CDR3 length: 15 amino acids. The CDR3: CASSILTGGFQPQHF. The CDR3 DNA reads TGTGCCAGTAGTATCTTAACAGGGGGCTTTCAGCCCCAGCATTTT.

In regard to this clonotype: This may arise from a read error, as a much more abundant clone is one base away. This sequence joins TRBV4-3 and TRBJ2-6; 7 bases fit TRBD1. The V gene's germline CDR1 is LGHNA and CDR2 YSLEER. The CDR3 extends over 20 amino acids. The CDR3 is CASSQGGQRMVVSGANVPTF. The CDR3 DNA reads as TGCGCCAGCAGCCAAGGGGGACAGCGGATGGTCGTTTCTGGGGCCAACGTCCCGACTTTC.

Many counts were recorded for this clonotype. The gene calls are TRBV7-6 and TRBJ1-1, with D unresolved. The CDR3 has 13 amino acids. V was shortened by 1 base and J by 5 bases, with 8 bases between the two germline ends. Germline V CDR1 and CDR2: SGHVS, FNYEAQ. The CDR3: CASSLDWGTEAFF. The CDR3, as DNA: TGTGCCAGCAGCTTAGACTGGGGAACTGAAGCTTTCTTT.